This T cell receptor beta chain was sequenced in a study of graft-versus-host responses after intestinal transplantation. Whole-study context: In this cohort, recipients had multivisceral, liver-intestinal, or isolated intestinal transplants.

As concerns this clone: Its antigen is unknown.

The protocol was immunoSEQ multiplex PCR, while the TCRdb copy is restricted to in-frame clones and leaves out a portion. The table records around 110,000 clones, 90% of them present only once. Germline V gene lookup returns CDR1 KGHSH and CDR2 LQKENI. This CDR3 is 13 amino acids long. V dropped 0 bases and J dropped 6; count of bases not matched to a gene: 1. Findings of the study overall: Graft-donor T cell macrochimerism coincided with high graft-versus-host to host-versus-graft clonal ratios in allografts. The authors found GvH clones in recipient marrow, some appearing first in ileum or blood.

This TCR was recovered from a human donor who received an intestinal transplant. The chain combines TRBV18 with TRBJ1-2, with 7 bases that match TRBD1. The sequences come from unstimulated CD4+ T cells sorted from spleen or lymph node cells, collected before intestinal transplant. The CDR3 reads CASSPPGTDGYTF. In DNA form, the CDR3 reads TGTGCCAGCTCACCACCCGGGACAGATGGCTACACCTTC.